The clone carrying this T cell receptor (beta chain) has a count of ten or more. TCRdb re-analysed the multiplex PCR reads in MiXCR, keeping a single row per CDR3 protein. The sample contains about 100,000 distinct CDR3 sequences, around 20% of which appear only once. The data were obtained in a study of breast tumors, draining lymph nodes, adjacent tissues. Breast cancer patients provided tissue from their axillary draining lymph nodes. Source material: axillary lymph node tissue. This TCR was recovered from a female donor with breast cancer. Some clones in this sample may be carry-over from other donors' samples.

CDR3 amino acids: CASSHGTNQETQYF. CDR3 nucleotide sequence: TGCGCCAGCAGCCACGGGACTAACCAAGAGACCCAGTACTTC. The genes are TRBV5-1 and TRBJ2-5; 7 bases are shared with TRBD2. The CDR3 has 14 residues. V lost 4 bases, J lost 0 bases, and 3 bases stayed unmatched. The germline V gene has CDR1 SGHRS and CDR2 YFSETQ.